The present entry profiles one T cell receptor (beta chain) with its context. This clone showed up just a few times. No antigen is known for it. Base qualities were left out, and no much larger clone turns up one base away. The sample originates from a study of blood T cell repertoires in COVID-19 (dated by TCRdb to 2018 to 2020). About the full investigation: Samples covering the acute and convalescent phases of COVID-19 were provided by collaborators in the United States, Italy and Spain. The samples were drawn from the first 160 participants of the ongoing ImmuneRACE study and from 1,200 or so subjects provided by 6 global collaborators. The sample metadata nearly always contained a de-identified subject ID, COVID-19 status, age in years and sex. The material from the prospective study consisted of cDNA or gDNA derived from T cells, B-cell-depleted T cells, or PBMCs. The repertoires were released in a freely available public database intended as a resource for research on the immune response to SARS-CoV-2. Where available, HLA class I and class II types were taken from metadata supplied by the sample provider and were not determined by assay-based typing. The dataset comprised deeply sampled blood TCRbeta repertoires from subjects exposed to, actively infected with, or recovered from COVID-19. Here is what the overall study found, with its caveats: How much clinical and demographic metadata was included differed by source and by participant, and the metadata was provided uncurated.

The immunoSEQ Assay, a bias-controlled multiplex PCR, was used to amplify TCRbeta CDR3 regions from genomic DNA. Processing in the source paper ran as follows. The number of nucleated cells in each sample was estimated by amplification of reference gene primers within the assay. To quantify the absolute abundance of each unique TCRbeta CDR3 rearrangement, sequence reads were collapsed and filtered. Productive Simpson clonality was computed per sample as the square root of Simpson's diversity index over productive rearrangements. The table comes from immuneACCESS by way of TCRdb, which keeps in-frame sequences with V and J called. Part of the clones is missing from these tables; in studies checked, under half for an unresolved V gene and the rest for unknown reasons. That table gives V, J and clone size, and the DNA gave D and trimming. The sample table shows 45,000 to 55,000 clones, and roughly 80% are seen once. The ten largest account for about 4.3% of the sample.

The collaborating institutions used their own protocols to collect whole blood in K2EDTA tubes. For TCRbeta analysis, collaborators shipped samples in one of three forms: frozen whole blood, isolated PBMCs, or DNA extracted from either of those sample types. From the cysteine up to the phenylalanine, the CDR3 has a length of 11 residues. Solely the CDR3 DNA is kept, with 33 bases framed from the first base. From a lookup of the germline V gene, CDR1 and CDR2 are MDHEN and SYDVKM. Relative to germline, V is 2 bases shorter and J is 7 bases shorter, with 6 bases between their ends. Specimen: peripheral blood. This TCR came from a middle-aged man with active COVID-19. The chain joins TRBV28 to TRBJ2-7; the D segment cannot be called with confidence. The CDR3 protein: CASSLMREQYF. Here is the DNA: TGTGCCAGCAGTTTAATGAGGGAGCAGTACTTC.